This TCR beta chain is from a study of T-cell memory formation after mild COVID-19. The germline V gene encodes CDR1 SGHRS and CDR2 YFSETQ. V lost 4 bases and J 8 bases, leaving 15 bases between the germline ends. The CDR3 is 14 amino acids. TCRdb re-derived calls from the 5' RACE reads in MiXCR, one entry per CDR3 protein. The sample shows approximately 50,000 distinct CDR3 sequences, 9.3% of them seen only once. This receptor was obtained from an adult woman who had mild COVID-19 (a few samples of this study predate the infection). Cell type and time point are not known. The genes are TRBV5-1 and TRBJ1-4, with a possible D match to TRBD1 (5 bases). Input material: PBMCs or a T cell subset sorted from them (not recorded which). The CDR3 bases are TGCGCCAGCAGCCTGAGTACAGGAAGGGAAAAACTGTTTTTT. It translates to CASSLSTGREKLFF.